The T cell receptor beta chain under discussion was sequenced for a study of PD-1 blockade in mismatch repair-deficient tumors. There are 15 residues in the CDR3. Germline CDR1 GTSNPN, CDR2 SVGIG (reference sequence). V lost 5 bases and J 9 bases, leaving 23 bases between the germline ends. This table comes from immunoSEQ multiplex PCR, and its TCRdb copy is limited to in-frame clones, with some not included. The sample records roughly 120,000 clones, roughly 90% being singletons. Mismatch repair deficiency was confirmed in all patients, by PCR or immunohistochemistry. This clonotype was obtained from an adult with mismatch repair-deficient cancer. This rearrangement joins TRBV30 to TRBJ2-4; D is uncertain. The specimen was peripheral blood, collected 72 weeks after starting pembrolizumab. CDR3 sequence (DNA): TGTGCCTGGCAATTTGCTCGAGGACCGCCGGGCATTCAGTACTTC. The encoded protein is CAWQFARGPPGIQYF.